This TCR beta chain originates from a study of blood T cell repertoires in COVID-19. Method: immunoSEQ multiplex PCR; TCRdb's copy keeps in-frame clones and lacks some. The sample records more than 250,000 clones, approximately 90% being singletons. The sample taken for sequencing was PBMCs or T cells enriched from blood (not recorded which). The sequence derives from a woman aged 40 to 50 who had recovered from COVID-19.

CDR3 nucleotides: TGTGCCAGCAGTTACAGGCAGGGGCAAATTAACTATGGCTACACCTTC. Its translation is CASSYRQGQINYGYTF. V is TRBV6-5 and J is TRBJ1-2, with D possibly TRBD1 on 6 matching bases. CDR1 and CDR2 from the germline V gene are MNHEY and SVGAGI. V lost 2 bases to trimming and J lost 1 base, with 14 bases between them. The CDR3 runs 16 residues.